This T cell receptor beta chain originates from a study of T cells in Graves' hyperthyroidism and ophthalmopathy. Broader study findings: From stable hyperthyroidism, ophthalmopathy was set apart by a 13 V-J model.

A remark on this clonotype: Its cognate antigen is unknown.

TCR beta CDR3 sequences were amplified from RNA transcripts. During a first-round RT-PCR of the TCR CDR3, the HTBI primer set was used. MiXCR, run by TCRdb on the multiplex PCR reads, gives a single entry per CDR3 protein. The top ten clones hold approximately 16% of a sample with roughly 530,000 distinct CDR3 sequences, 17% of them seen once. CDR1 and CDR2 from the germline V gene are DFQATT and SNEGSKA (reference sequence). CDR3 size: 15 residues. Sequencing was performed on blood. The sequence was obtained from a woman between 18 and 30 years old with Graves' ophthalmopathy. The chain has TRBV20-1 and TRBJ2-5; 12 bases align to TRBD2. The J call may be wrong; the DNA end is better matched by TRBJ2-1. The CDR3 DNA reads as TGCAGCCGACTACTAGCGGGGGGTTCCCGGGAGACCCAGTTCTTC. It translates to CSRLLAGGSRETQFF.